This T cell receptor (beta chain) was profiled in a study of cytomegalovirus exposure and HLA in healthy donors. Germline V gene sequence: CDR1 LGHNA, CDR2 YNFKEQ. V was clipped by 0 bases and J by 7 bases, with 16 bases between them. The CDR3 consists of 15 residues. The study's findings and limits: Most TCR sequences were seen very rarely across donors, but some public TCRs occurred in many. TCR beta V segments were, for the most part, productive about 87% or about 30% of the time in an earlier analysis. Three of the chains that were CMV-associated were confirmed in vitro to be specific for CMV antigens. Excluded were some V segments that proved indistinguishable, including TRBV6-2 and TRBV6-3.

Concerning this clone itself: Its cognate antigen is unknown.

The PCR was carried out with 60 Vbeta primers and 13 Jbeta primers. The protocol was immunoSEQ multiplex PCR, while the TCRdb copy is restricted to in-frame clones and leaves out a portion. The table has some 180,000 clones, around 77% seen once. The chain carries TRBV4-2 and TRBJ2-7; D might be TRBD2 (7 bases). The sequencing sample was made of PBMCs. The clonotype comes from a woman aged 30 to 39 in good health and CMV-seronegative. The CDR3, as DNA: TGTGCCAGCAGCCAAGAGAAGGGGGGACTACGGGAGCAGTACTTC. Its translation: CASSQEKGGLREQYF.